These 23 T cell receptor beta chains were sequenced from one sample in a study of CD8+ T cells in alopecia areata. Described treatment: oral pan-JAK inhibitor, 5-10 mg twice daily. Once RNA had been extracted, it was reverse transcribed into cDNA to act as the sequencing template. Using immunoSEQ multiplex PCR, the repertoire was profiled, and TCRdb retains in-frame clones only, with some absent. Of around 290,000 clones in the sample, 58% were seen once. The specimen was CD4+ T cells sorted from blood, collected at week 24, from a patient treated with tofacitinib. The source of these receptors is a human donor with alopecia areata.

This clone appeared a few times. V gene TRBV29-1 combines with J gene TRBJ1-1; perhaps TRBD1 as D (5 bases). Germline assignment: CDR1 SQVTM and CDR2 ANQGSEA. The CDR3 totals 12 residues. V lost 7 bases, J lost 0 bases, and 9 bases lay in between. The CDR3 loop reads CSAGTVNTEAFF. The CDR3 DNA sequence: TGCAGCGCCGGGACGGTGAACACTGAAGCTTTCTTT.

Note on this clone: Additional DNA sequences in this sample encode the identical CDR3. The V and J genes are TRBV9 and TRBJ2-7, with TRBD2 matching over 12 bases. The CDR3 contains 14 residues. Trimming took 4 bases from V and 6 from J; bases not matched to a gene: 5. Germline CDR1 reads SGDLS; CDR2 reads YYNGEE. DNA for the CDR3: TGTGCCAGCAGCCCGAGGACTAGCGGGGCCGAGCAGTACTTC. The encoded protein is CASSPRTSGAEQYF.

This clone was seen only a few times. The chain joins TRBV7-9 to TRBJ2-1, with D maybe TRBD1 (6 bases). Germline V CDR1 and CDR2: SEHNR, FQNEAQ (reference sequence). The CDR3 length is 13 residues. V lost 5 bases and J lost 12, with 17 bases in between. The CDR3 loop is CASSTDRARGQFF. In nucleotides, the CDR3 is TGTGCCAGCAGCACGGACAGAGCCAGGGGGCAGTTCTTC.

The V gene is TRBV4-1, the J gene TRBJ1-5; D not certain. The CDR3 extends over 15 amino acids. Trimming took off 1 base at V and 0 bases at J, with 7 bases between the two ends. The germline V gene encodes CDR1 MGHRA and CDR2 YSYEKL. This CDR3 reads CASSQVGISNQPQHF. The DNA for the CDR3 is TGCGCCAGCAGCCAAGTGGGCATTAGCAATCAGCCCCAGCATTTT.

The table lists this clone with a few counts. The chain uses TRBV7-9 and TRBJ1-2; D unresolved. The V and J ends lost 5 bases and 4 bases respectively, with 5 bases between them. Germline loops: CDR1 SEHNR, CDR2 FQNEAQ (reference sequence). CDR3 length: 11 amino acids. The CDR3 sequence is CASSPLYGYTF. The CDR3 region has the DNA TGTGCCAGCAGCCCCCTCTATGGCTACACCTTC.

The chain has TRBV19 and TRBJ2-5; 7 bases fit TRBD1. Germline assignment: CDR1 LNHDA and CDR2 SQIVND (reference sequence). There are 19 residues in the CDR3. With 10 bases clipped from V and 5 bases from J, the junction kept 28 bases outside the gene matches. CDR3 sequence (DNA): TGTGCCACCGCCGGACAGGCCTCCATAACGAAAGGGCATAGGGAGACCCAGTACTTC. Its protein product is CATAGQASITKGHRETQYF.

The CDR3 bases are TGTGCCAGCAGCGCGGCCCGCGGCGATGGCTACACCTTC. Translation gives CASSAARGDGYTF. This chain joins TRBV9 and TRBJ1-2; D unclear. V lost 3 bases and J 6 bases, leaving 12 bases between the germline ends. The CDR3 extends over 13 amino acids. Germline V gives CDR1 SGDLS, CDR2 YYNGEE.

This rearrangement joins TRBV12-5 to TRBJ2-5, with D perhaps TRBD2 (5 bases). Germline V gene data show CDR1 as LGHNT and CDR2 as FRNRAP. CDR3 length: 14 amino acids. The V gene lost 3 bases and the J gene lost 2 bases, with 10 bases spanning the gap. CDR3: CASGLGGAQETQYF. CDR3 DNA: TGTGCTAGTGGTTTAGGAGGAGCTCAAGAGACCCAGTACTTC.

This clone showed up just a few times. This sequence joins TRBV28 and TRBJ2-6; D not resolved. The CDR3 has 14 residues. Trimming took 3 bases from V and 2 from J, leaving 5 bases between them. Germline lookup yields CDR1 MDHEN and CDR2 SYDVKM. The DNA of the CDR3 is TGTGCCAGCAGTTTGGCCACTGGGGCCAACGTCCTGACTTTC. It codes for CASSLATGANVLTF.

The CDR3 is CASSERRHFNTEAFF. Written as DNA, the CDR3 is TGTGCCAGCAGTGAAAGGCGGCACTTCAACACTGAAGCTTTCTTT. V gene TRBV25-1 combines with J gene TRBJ1-1; D uncertain. Trimming took 2 bases from V and 2 from J, leaving 12 bases between them. The CDR3 consists of 15 residues. Germline CDR1 and CDR2: MGHDK and SYGVNS.

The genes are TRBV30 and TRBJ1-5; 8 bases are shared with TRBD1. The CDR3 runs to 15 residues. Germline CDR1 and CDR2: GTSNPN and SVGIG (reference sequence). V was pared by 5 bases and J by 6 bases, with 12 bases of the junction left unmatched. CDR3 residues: CAWDRGSGGGQPQHF. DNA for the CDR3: TGTGCCTGGGACAGGGGTAGCGGGGGGGGTCAGCCCCAGCATTTT.

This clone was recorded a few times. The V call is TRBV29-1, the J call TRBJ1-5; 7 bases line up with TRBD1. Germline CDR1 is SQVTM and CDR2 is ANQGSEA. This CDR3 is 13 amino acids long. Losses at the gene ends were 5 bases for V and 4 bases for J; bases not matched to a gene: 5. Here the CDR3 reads CSVLQGLNQPQHF. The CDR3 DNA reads TGCAGCGTTCTACAGGGGCTGAATCAGCCCCAGCATTTT.

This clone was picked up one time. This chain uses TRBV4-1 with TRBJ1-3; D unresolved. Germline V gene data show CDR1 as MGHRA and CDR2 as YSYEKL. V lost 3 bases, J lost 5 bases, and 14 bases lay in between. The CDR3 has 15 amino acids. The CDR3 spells CASSQPTAGRNTIYF. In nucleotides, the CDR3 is TGCGCCAGCAGCCAGCCTACGGCAGGAAGAAACACCATATATTTT.

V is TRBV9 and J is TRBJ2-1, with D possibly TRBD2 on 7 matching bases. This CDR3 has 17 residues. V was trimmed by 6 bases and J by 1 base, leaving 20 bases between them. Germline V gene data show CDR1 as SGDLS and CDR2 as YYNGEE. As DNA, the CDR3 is TGTGCCAGCAACCGGGCGGGGGCCGCCCAGTCCTACAATGAGCAGTTCTTC. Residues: CASNRAGAAQSYNEQFF.

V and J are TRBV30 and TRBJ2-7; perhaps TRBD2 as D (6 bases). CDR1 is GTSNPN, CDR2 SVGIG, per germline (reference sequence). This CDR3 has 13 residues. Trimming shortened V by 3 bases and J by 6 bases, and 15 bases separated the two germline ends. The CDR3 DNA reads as TGTGCCTGGAGGTTGGCAGGGAGGATCGAGCAGTACTTC. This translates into CAWRLAGRIEQYF.

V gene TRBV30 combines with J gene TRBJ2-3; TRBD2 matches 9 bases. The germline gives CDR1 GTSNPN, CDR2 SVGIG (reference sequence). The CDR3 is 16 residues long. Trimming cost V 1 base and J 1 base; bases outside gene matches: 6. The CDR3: CAWSEGSGGRTDTQYF. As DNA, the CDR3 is TGTGCCTGGAGTGAAGGTAGCGGGGGACGCACAGATACGCAGTATTTT.

The chain's CDR3 is CASSEGGDTQYF. Here the CDR3 DNA reads TGTGCCAGTAGCGAGGGGGGAGATACGCAGTATTTT. The V and J genes are TRBV19 and TRBJ2-3; D possibly uses TRBD1 or TRBD2 (6 bases each). V dropped 6 bases and J dropped 5 bases, with 9 bases sitting between them. CDR3 length equals 12 residues. CDR1 is LNHDA and CDR2 is SQIVND in the germline V gene (reference sequence).

The CDR3: CASSLNRDQKTQYF. As DNA, the CDR3 is TGTGCCAGCAGCTTAAACCGGGATCAGAAGACGCAGTATTTT. The chain is built from TRBV7-2 and TRBJ2-3, with D possibly TRBD2 on 5 matching bases. V lost 2 bases and J lost 9, with 15 bases in between. The CDR3 has 14 amino acids. The germline gives CDR1 SGHTA, CDR2 FQGNSA.

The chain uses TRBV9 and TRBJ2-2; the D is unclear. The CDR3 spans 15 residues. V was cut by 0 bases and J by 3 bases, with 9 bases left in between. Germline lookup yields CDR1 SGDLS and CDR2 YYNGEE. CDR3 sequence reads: CASSVAMTDTGELFF. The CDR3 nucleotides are TGTGCCAGCAGCGTAGCAATGACTGACACCGGGGAGCTGTTTTTT. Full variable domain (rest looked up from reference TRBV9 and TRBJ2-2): DSGVTQTPKHLITATGQRVTLRCSPRSGDLSVYWYQQSLDQGLQFLIQYYNGEERAKGNILERFSAQQFPDLHSELNLSSLELGDSALYFCASSVAMTDTGELFFGEGSRLTVL.

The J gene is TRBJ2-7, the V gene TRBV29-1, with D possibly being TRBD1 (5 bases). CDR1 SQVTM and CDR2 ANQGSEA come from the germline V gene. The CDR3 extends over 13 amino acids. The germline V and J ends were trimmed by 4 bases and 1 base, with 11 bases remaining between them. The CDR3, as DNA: TGCAGCGTTGGGTACAGGCGATCCTACGAGCAGTACTTC. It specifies CSVGYRRSYEQYF.

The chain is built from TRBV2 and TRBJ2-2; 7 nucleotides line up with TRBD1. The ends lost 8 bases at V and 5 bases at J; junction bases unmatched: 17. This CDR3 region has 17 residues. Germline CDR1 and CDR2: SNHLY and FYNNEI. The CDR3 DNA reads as TGTGCCAGCTCAGGCGGAGGTACAGGGGTTGATACCGGGGAGCTGTTTTTT. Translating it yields CASSGGGTGVDTGELFF.

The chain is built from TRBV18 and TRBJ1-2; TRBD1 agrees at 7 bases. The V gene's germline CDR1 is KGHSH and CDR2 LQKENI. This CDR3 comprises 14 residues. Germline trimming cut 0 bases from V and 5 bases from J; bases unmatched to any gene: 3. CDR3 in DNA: TGTGCCAGCTCACCACCGACAGGGCGTTATGGCTACACCTTC. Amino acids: CASSPPTGRYGYTF. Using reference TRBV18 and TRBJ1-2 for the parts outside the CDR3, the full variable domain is NAGVMQNPRHLVRRRGQEARLRCSPMKGHSHVYWYRQLPEEGLKFMVYLQKENIIDESGMPKERFSAEFPKEGPSILRIQQVVRGDSAAYFCASSPPTGRYGYTFGSGTRLTVV.

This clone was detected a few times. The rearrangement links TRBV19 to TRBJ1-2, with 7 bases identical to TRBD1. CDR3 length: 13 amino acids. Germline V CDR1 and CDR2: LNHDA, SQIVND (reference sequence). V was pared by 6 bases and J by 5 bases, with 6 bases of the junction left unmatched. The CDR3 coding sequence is TGTGCCAGTAGCCATAGGGACAGTTATGGCTACACCTTC. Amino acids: CASSHRDSYGYTF.